Shown below are 27 T cell receptor beta chains from a single sample sequenced in a study of blood T cell repertoires in COVID-19. Some clones are missing from TCRdb's copy, which holds only in-frame ones; the method was immunoSEQ multiplex PCR. In the table there are 380,000 or so clones, 87% of which are singletons. Sequencing was done on a sample of PBMCs or T cells enriched from blood (not recorded which). These receptors all stem from a man in his thirties or forties who had recovered from COVID-19.

The rearrangement joins TRBV2 to TRBJ2-1, with TRBD2 as a possible D gene (6 bases). The V end lost 9 bases, the J end lost 4 bases, and 16 bases lay between the germline ends. The CDR3 is 14 amino acids. CDR1 and CDR2 from the germline V gene are SNHLY and FYNNEI. Written as DNA, the CDR3 is TGTGCCAGTAACCTCGGGGGACCGTACAATGAGCAGTTCTTC. Protein sequence: CASNLGGPYNEQFF.

This chain connects TRBV10-3 to TRBJ1-6; tentatively, D is TRBD1 (6 bases). Germline V gene data show CDR1 as ENHRY and CDR2 as SYGVKD. The CDR3 is made up of 14 amino acids. V was trimmed by 5 bases and J by 7 bases, leaving 12 bases between them. In nucleotides, the CDR3 is TGTGCCATCAGTCCGGGACACCCAAATTCACCCCTCCACTTT. This encodes CAISPGHPNSPLHF.

This rearrangement joins TRBV14 to TRBJ1-2; tentatively, D is TRBD1 (5 bases). In germline, CDR1 is SGHDN, CDR2 FVKESK. The CDR3 has 14 amino acids. V shed 2 bases and J shed 8 bases, with 15 bases lying between them. CDR3: CASSQQYQGRGYTF. The DNA of the CDR3 is TGTGCCAGCAGCCAACAATACCAGGGTAGGGGCTACACCTTC.

The J gene is TRBJ1-1, the V gene TRBV30, with 8 bases aligning to TRBD1. Germline V CDR1 and CDR2: GTSNPN, SVGIG (reference sequence). V shed 1 base and J 0 bases; nucleotides not matched to a gene: 7. The CDR3 totals 16 residues. In DNA, the CDR3 is TGTGCCTGGAGTGCCGCCGGACAGGGACTGAACACTGAAGCTTTCTTT. Its protein product is CAWSAAGQGLNTEAFF.

The genes are TRBV19 and TRBJ2-3; D not resolved. The CDR3 loop spans 16 amino acids. The V gene's germline CDR1 is LNHDA and CDR2 SQIVND (reference sequence). V lost 3 bases and J 0 bases, leaving 13 bases between the germline ends. CDR3 sequence reads: CASSIFAEHSTDTQYF. The CDR3 bases are TGTGCCAGTAGTATCTTCGCGGAACATAGCACAGATACGCAGTATTTT.

The chain is built from TRBV4-2 and TRBJ2-5; 15 bases are a match to TRBD2. The trim removed 5 bases at V and 1 base at J, leaving 5 bases unmatched. The CDR3 extends over 17 amino acids. In germline, CDR1 is LGHNA, CDR2 YNFKEQ. In nucleotides, the CDR3 is TGTGCCAGCAGCTTCGGGACTAGCGGGGGGCCCCAAGAGACCCAGTACTTC. Its translation: CASSFGTSGGPQETQYF.

The chain carries TRBV9 and TRBJ1-6; maybe TRBD1 (5 bases). The CDR3 totals 16 residues. V was trimmed by 4 bases and J by 9 bases, leaving 20 bases between them. Germline-derived CDR1 and CDR2 are SGDLS and YYNGEE. The CDR3 is CASSQPGRGGGSPLHF. DNA of the CDR3: TGTGCCAGCAGCCAGCCGGGGAGGGGTGGGGGTTCACCCCTCCACTTT.

The table lists this clone with a count of one. The rearrangement links TRBV7-9 to TRBJ1-5; TRBD1 aligns across 7 bases. The CDR3 is 18 residues long. CDR1 and CDR2 (germline): SEHNR, FQNEAQ (reference sequence). V lost 9 bases to trimming and J lost 0 bases; unmatched junction nucleotides: 17. The CDR3, as DNA: TGTGCCAGTGCCAGCAGCAGTACAGGGGCCCATAGCAATCAGCCCCAGCATTTT. Translating it yields CASASSSTGAHSNQPQHF.

The V gene is TRBV2, the J gene TRBJ1-6; D may be TRBD1 (5 bases). Trimming pared 6 bases from V and 9 bases from J, leaving 12 bases between. Germline V gene lookup returns CDR1 SNHLY and CDR2 FYNNEI. The CDR3 spans 13 residues. CDR3 coding DNA: TGTGCCAGCAGAACCGGGACTGGTTCACCCCTCCACTTT. It is translated as CASRTGTGSPLHF.

This clone was seen a handful of times. The J gene is TRBJ2-1, the V gene TRBV9; D gene unclear. CDR3 size: 15 residues. The ends were cut back, 3 bases at V and 8 bases at J, with 18 bases in the middle. Germline V gives CDR1 SGDLS, CDR2 YYNGEE. The CDR3 nucleotides are TGTGCCAGCAGCGCAACCGGGTCCCGGGTAGATGAGCAGTTCTTC. Encoded protein: CASSATGSRVDEQFF.

This clone has a single count. This chain links TRBV18 with TRBJ1-1; no clear D gene. The V and J ends lost 0 bases and 4 bases respectively, with 12 bases between them. Per germline, CDR1 KGHSH and CDR2 LQKENI. CDR3 length equals 15 residues. The CDR3 spells CASSPPGRAGTEAFF. As DNA, the CDR3 is TGTGCCAGCTCACCACCGGGCCGAGCCGGCACTGAAGCTTTCTTT.

CDR3 in DNA: TGTGCCAGCAGCTTAGGCCTAGGCACTGAAGCTTTCTTT. This codes for CASSLGLGTEAFF. The J gene is TRBJ1-1, the V gene TRBV7-9; D is ambiguous. The CDR3 sequence is 13 residues long. Looked up from germline, CDR1 is SEHNR and CDR2 is FQNEAQ (reference sequence). The V end was cut by 1 base, the J end by 4 bases, with 7 bases between. The full variable domain, in which reference TRBV7-9 and TRBJ1-1 provide the parts outside the CDR3, is DTGVSQNPRHKITKRGQNVTFRCDPISEHNRLYWYRQTLGQGPEFLTYFQNEAQLEKSRLLSDRFSAERPKGSFSTLEIQRTEQGDSAMYLCASSLGLGTEAFFGQGTRLTVV.

CDR3 DNA: TGTGCCAGCAGCCCGGGGTCCGGGACAGATACGCAGTATTTT. Translating gives CASSPGSGTDTQYF. The V gene is TRBV7-9, the J gene TRBJ2-3; perhaps TRBD2 as D (5 bases). Trimming removed 5 bases at V and 3 bases at J, with 12 bases between. Germline V lookup: CDR1 SEHNR, CDR2 FQNEAQ (reference sequence). The CDR3 covers 14 residues.

This clone was recorded only once. This rearrangement joins TRBV15 to TRBJ2-5; D is undetermined. From germline, CDR1 is LNHNV and CDR2 YYDKDF (reference sequence). CDR3 length: 14 residues. Trimming shortened V by 0 bases and J by 5 bases, and 10 bases separated the two germline ends. CDR3 sequence (DNA): TGTGCCACCAGCAGAGAGCCCGTTCAGGAGACCCAGTACTTC. Protein product: CATSREPVQETQYF.

V and J are TRBV14 and TRBJ2-7; 7 nucleotides match TRBD2. This CDR3 contains 14 residues. J lost 3 bases, V lost 4 bases, and 6 bases had no gene match. The V gene's germline CDR1 is SGHDN and CDR2 FVKESK. CDR3 nucleotide sequence: TGTGCCAGCAGCCCTAGACTAGCCGGCTACGAGCAGTACTTC. Translated, it gives CASSPRLAGYEQYF.

The J gene is TRBJ2-3, the V gene TRBV2, with 8 bases identical to TRBD2. The length of the CDR3 is 17 residues. Germline V gene lookup returns CDR1 SNHLY and CDR2 FYNNEI. J gave up 2 bases and V 7 bases, and 14 bases lay outside the gene matches. CDR3 sequence reads: CASTSPAVAGPTDTQYF. The DNA of the CDR3 is TGTGCCAGCACCTCCCCAGCGGTAGCGGGGCCCACAGATACGCAGTATTTT.

The chain couples TRBV6-5 to TRBJ1-3; D possibly corresponds to TRBD1 (5 bases). The CDR3 sequence is 15 residues long. The V gene's germline CDR1 is MNHEY and CDR2 SVGAGI. V was shortened by 6 bases and J by 0 bases, with 12 bases between the two germline ends. The CDR3 region is CASSRFDSSGNTIYF. The CDR3 coding sequence is TGTGCCAGCAGCCGTTTTGACAGCTCTGGAAACACCATATATTTT.

This clone occurred once. The V gene is TRBV19, the J gene TRBJ1-1, with 7 positions matching TRBD1. The CDR3 is 15 amino acids. In germline, CDR1 is LNHDA, CDR2 SQIVND (reference sequence). V was clipped by 10 bases and J by 0 bases; unmatched bases: 11. CDR3 in DNA: TGTGCCACCGAACCCCAGGGGGGTTTGAACACTGAAGCTTTCTTT. This translates into CATEPQGGLNTEAFF.

The count of this clone is one. In DNA form, the CDR3 reads TGTGCCAGCAGCGTCGACACGACCTCTGGAAACACCATATATTTT. This encodes CASSVDTTSGNTIYF. The chain combines TRBV9 with TRBJ1-3; D ambiguous. V gave up 2 bases and J gave up 0 bases, with 9 bases separating them. The CDR3 is 15 residues long. Germline CDR1 SGDLS, CDR2 YYNGEE.

The chain carries TRBV10-3 and TRBJ2-7; 9 bases map to TRBD1. Germline V gene data show CDR1 as ENHRY and CDR2 as SYGVKD. After removal of 2 bases from V and 2 bases from J, the junction contained 4 bases not matched to a gene. There are 15 residues in the CDR3. The CDR3 loop reads CAISEATGGPYEQYF. CDR3 DNA: TGTGCCATCAGTGAGGCGACAGGGGGACCCTACGAGCAGTACTTC.

The chain uses TRBV25-1 and TRBJ1-5, with a weak D call TRBD1 (6 bases). The CDR3 is made up of 15 amino acids. Germline V lookup: CDR1 MGHDK, CDR2 SYGVNS. The V gene lost 4 bases and the J gene lost 0 bases, with 10 bases spanning the gap. The CDR3 is CASSAGENSNQPQHF. CDR3 sequence (DNA): TGTGCCAGCAGTGCAGGGGAAAATAGCAATCAGCCCCAGCATTTT.

The sample holds a few counts of this clone. The chain uses TRBV25-1 and TRBJ1-6; possible D gene TRBD1, 5 bases. This CDR3 is 14 amino acids long. Trimming shortened V by 2 bases and J by 11 bases, and 13 bases separated the two germline ends. The germline CDR1 and CDR2 sequences are MGHDK and SYGVNS. The CDR3 is CASSEVAGLPPLHF. CDR3 sequence (DNA): TGTGCCAGCAGTGAAGTGGCGGGGCTGCCACCCCTCCACTTT.

DNA of the CDR3: TGTGCCAGCAGCGACGACAGGGGGCCCTCTAATCAGCCCCAGCATTTT. Protein: CASSDDRGPSNQPQHF. This sequence joins TRBV5-8 and TRBJ1-5; 10 nucleotides agree with TRBD1. Germline CDR1 SGHTS, CDR2 YDEGEE. The CDR3 contains 16 residues. V shed 4 bases and J 4 bases; nucleotides not matched to a gene: 8.

The V and J genes are TRBV6-2 or TRBV6-3 and TRBJ2-1; weak D call: TRBD1 (6 bases). CDR1 MNHEY and CDR2 SVGEGT come from the germline V gene. This CDR3 comprises 13 residues. Trimming removed 6 bases from V and 15 bases from J, with 21 bases in between. The CDR3 is CASSPPLQGEPFF. The CDR3 DNA sequence: TGTGCCAGCAGCCCCCCCTTACAGGGCGAACCGTTCTTC.

The chain couples TRBV27 to TRBJ2-1; TRBD1 matches at 7 bases. Per germline, CDR1 MNHEY and CDR2 SMNVEV (reference sequence). Losses at the gene ends were 8 bases for V and 1 base for J; bases not matched to a gene: 14. The CDR3 contains 17 residues. The chain's CDR3 is CASVGRQGPISYNEQFF. In DNA, the CDR3 is TGTGCCAGCGTGGGGCGACAGGGTCCTATTTCCTACAATGAGCAGTTCTTC.

This clone has more than one count but fewer than ten. The V call is TRBV18, the J call TRBJ1-2; D is ambiguous. There are 16 residues in the CDR3. Germline V gene data show CDR1 as KGHSH and CDR2 as LQKENI. V lost 5 bases to trimming and J lost 4 bases, with 20 bases between them. Here the CDR3 reads CASSESPGLRGYGYTF. CDR3 DNA: TGTGCCAGCTCAGAGTCACCCGGTCTCCGTGGCTATGGCTACACCTTC.

Points on this clone: This sample includes further DNA sequences coding for the same CDR3. V and J are TRBV9 and TRBJ2-3; 8 nucleotides line up with TRBD2. This CDR3 comprises 16 residues. From germline, CDR1 is SGDLS and CDR2 YYNGEE. With 0 bases clipped from V and 1 base from J, the junction kept 4 bases outside the gene matches. CDR3 residues: CASSVDPAGGTDTQYF. The CDR3 nucleotides are TGTGCCAGCAGCGTAGATCCAGCGGGGGGCACAGATACGCAGTATTTT.